These 24 T cell receptor beta chains were sequenced from one sample in a study of early T cells in non-severe SARS-CoV-2 infection (dated by TCRdb to the early 2020s). The receptor library was made with 5' RACE. Sequencer: NextSeq 500. The raw public data were reprocessed by TCRdb itself: fastp quality trimming at Q25, MiXCR clonotype calling, in-frame beta chains only. Each record represents a unique CDR3 protein, reported with the most common genes and DNA among its rows. This sample gives about 68,000 distinct CDR3 sequences in total; 9% to 15% of them show up just once. The ten most abundant clones make up roughly 1.7% of the sample. Source material: whole blood. Every receptor here comes from an adult who was a healthcare worker with PCR-confirmed SARS-CoV-2 infection or an uninfected control (not recorded which).

The gene calls are TRBV6-5 and TRBJ2-7, with D possibly TRBD2 on 5 matching bases. V lost 0 bases and J lost 0, with 9 bases in between. Germline-derived CDR1 and CDR2 are MNHEY and SVGAGI. The CDR3 is 15 residues long. In nucleotides, the CDR3 is TGTGCCAGCAGTTACTCGATCGACTACTCCTACGAGCAGTACTTC. It specifies CASSYSIDYSYEQYF.

The chain has TRBV11-2 and TRBJ2-7; D might be TRBD2 (6 bases). The CDR3 is made up of 14 amino acids. Germline V lookup: CDR1 SGHAT, CDR2 FQNNGV. Trimming took off 5 bases at V and 2 bases at J, with 13 bases between the two ends. The CDR3 reads CASSPDGGAYEQYF. CDR3 DNA: TGTGCCAGCAGCCCCGACGGGGGAGCCTACGAGCAGTACTTC. Combining the CDR3 with reference TRBV11-2 and TRBJ2-7 gives the whole variable domain EAGVAQSPRYKIIEKRQSVAFWCNPISGHATLYWYQQILGQGPKLLIQFQNNGVVDDSQLPKDRFSAERLKGVDSTLKIQPAKLEDSAVYLCASSPDGGAYEQYFGPGTRLTVT.

This clonotype was picked up many times. The chain joins TRBV28 to TRBJ2-3, with D perhaps being TRBD1 or TRBD2 (5 bases each). The CDR3 totals 16 residues. V lost 3 bases to trimming and J lost 10 bases, with 23 bases between them. Germline-derived CDR1 and CDR2 are MDHEN and SYDVKM. Here the CDR3 reads CASSLGRGLGLPSQYF. The CDR3 DNA reads as TGTGCCAGCAGTTTGGGCCGGGGCCTAGGTCTCCCCTCGCAGTATTTT.

Many counts were recorded for this clonotype. J is TRBJ2-5 and V is TRBV6-1, with D maybe TRBD1 (6 bases). Germline CDR1 reads MNHNS; CDR2 reads SASEGT. The germline V and J ends were trimmed by 4 bases and 1 base, with 13 bases remaining between them. The CDR3 spans 15 residues. The CDR3 reads CASSAGRTVQETQYF. The CDR3 DNA reads as TGTGCCAGCAGTGCAGGACGGACAGTCCAAGAGACCCAGTACTTC.

This clonotype has just a few counts. The rearrangement uses TRBV20-1 and TRBJ2-4; TRBD1 matches at 9 bases. CDR3 size: 16 residues. Trimming cost V 0 bases and J 4 bases; bases outside gene matches: 7. The germline CDR1 and CDR2 sequences are DFQATT and SNEGSKA (reference sequence). In nucleotides, the CDR3 is TGCAGTGCTAGAGAATCTACAGGGGGCGGGAAAAACATTCAGTACTTC. It yields the protein CSARESTGGGKNIQYF.

This clonotype came up a few times. This rearrangement joins TRBV9 to TRBJ2-5; 11 bases are shared with TRBD2. Germline assignment: CDR1 SGDLS and CDR2 YYNGEE. The CDR3 loop spans 16 amino acids. V dropped 3 bases and J dropped 2; count of bases not matched to a gene: 6. The CDR3 sequence: CASSDTSGGMQETQYF. CDR3 nucleotide sequence: TGTGCCAGCAGCGATACTAGCGGGGGAATGCAAGAGACCCAGTACTTC.

This clonotype came up a few times. The chain combines TRBV14 with TRBJ1-1; 9 bases fit TRBD1. Losses at the gene ends were 5 bases for V and 5 bases for J; bases not matched to a gene: 6. The length of the CDR3 is 14 residues. Germline values: CDR1 SGHDN, CDR2 FVKESK. The chain's CDR3 is CASSEGQGRTEAFF. CDR3 bases: TGTGCCAGCAGCGAAGGACAGGGGAGGACTGAAGCTTTCTTT.

This clonotype was seen repeatedly, ten times or more. The CDR3 coding sequence is TGTGCCAGACAGGGGGGGACTGAAGCTTTCTTT. Protein product: CARQGGTEAFF. The chain is built from TRBV21-1 and TRBJ1-1; whether TRBD1, the table's D call, matches the DNA was not checked. TRBV21-1 is a known pseudogene. The CDR3 spans 11 residues.

The table lists this clonotype with a few counts. The chain joins TRBV19 to TRBJ2-2; D uncertain. The V gene's germline CDR1 is LNHDA and CDR2 SQIVND (reference sequence). The CDR3 has 11 amino acids. The V end lost 6 bases, the J end lost 7 bases, and 6 bases lay between the germline ends. The chain's CDR3 is CASRGGGELFF. The DNA for the CDR3 is TGTGCCAGTAGGGGTGGCGGGGAGCTGTTTTTT.

This clonotype has at least ten counts. This chain joins TRBV5-1 and TRBJ1-2; 11 positions match TRBD1. Germline V gives CDR1 SGHRS, CDR2 YFSETQ. V dropped 4 bases and J dropped 5; count of bases not matched to a gene: 4. The CDR3 runs to 14 residues. The CDR3 loop reads CASSPGTGGYGYTF. In DNA, the CDR3 is TGCGCCAGCAGCCCAGGGACAGGGGGGTATGGCTACACCTTC.

The chain combines TRBV18 with TRBJ2-1; D gene unclear. The CDR3 has 15 amino acids. The germline V gene encodes CDR1 KGHSH and CDR2 LQKENI. With 3 bases removed from V and 3 bases from J, the gap between germline ends came to 12 bases. The CDR3 is CASSPLLGSYNEQFF. DNA of the CDR3: TGTGCCAGCTCACCTCTTTTAGGCAGCTACAATGAGCAGTTCTTC.

There are a few counts of this clonotype. J is TRBJ1-1 and V is TRBV12-3 or TRBV12-4; no firm D call. The CDR3 spans 12 residues. Trimming left V 3 bases short and J 3 bases short, with 5 bases between. Here the CDR3 reads CASSFWDTEAFF. Here the CDR3 DNA reads TGTGCCAGCAGTTTTTGGGACACTGAAGCTTTCTTT.

This clonotype turned up a few times. V and J are TRBV6-5 and TRBJ2-7, with 7 bases that match TRBD2. CDR1 MNHEY and CDR2 SVGAGI come from the germline V gene. CDR3 length: 14 residues. The trim removed 6 bases at V and 2 bases at J, leaving 7 bases unmatched. The CDR3 DNA sequence: TGTGCCAGCAGACGCGAGCGGGGAGCCTACGAGCAGTACTTC. Residues: CASRRERGAYEQYF.

The chain recombines TRBV12-3 or TRBV12-4 with TRBJ1-2; 7 bases fit TRBD1. The CDR3 contains 13 residues. Germline trimming cut 4 bases from V and 8 bases from J; bases unmatched to any gene: 7. CDR3 amino acids: CASSSMTGRGYTF. The CDR3 bases are TGTGCCAGCAGTTCGATGACAGGGCGCGGCTACACCTTC.

The rearrangement links TRBV20-1 to TRBJ1-2; D not resolved. The CDR3 is made up of 14 amino acids. Trimming stripped 4 bases from V and 0 bases from J, with 12 bases between. Looked up from germline, CDR1 is DFQATT and CDR2 is SNEGSKA (reference sequence). This CDR3 is CSAIQGRANYGYTF. CDR3 bases: TGCAGTGCTATCCAAGGGAGAGCTAACTATGGCTACACCTTC.

This clonotype was recorded many times. CDR3 protein: CASSSVQGNTEAFF. For the CDR3, the DNA is TGCGCCAGCAGCTCCGTACAGGGGAACACTGAAGCTTTCTTT. This chain links TRBV5-1 with TRBJ1-1, with a possible D match to TRBD1 (6 bases). Germline V CDR1 and CDR2: SGHRS, YFSETQ. CDR3 length equals 14 residues. V lost 3 bases to trimming and J lost 1 base, with 10 bases between them.

Of note for this clonotype: At one end, the junction sequence differs from germline, possibly due to a read error. V is TRBV20-1 and J is TRBJ2-7, with D perhaps given as TRBD1 or TRBD2 (5 bases each). There are 16 residues in the CDR3. Germline loops: CDR1 DFQATT, CDR2 SNEGSKA (reference sequence). CDR3 coding DNA: TGCAGTGCTAGAGATCGAGGGGCAGGCCAAGCCTACGAGCAGCACTTC. Its protein is CSARDRGAGQAYEQHF.

This clonotype has more than one count but fewer than ten. The chain joins TRBV18 to TRBJ2-1, with 10 bases fitting TRBD2. With V trimmed by 3 bases and J by 6 bases, 8 bases remained unmatched. CDR1 is KGHSH, CDR2 LQKENI, per germline. The CDR3 length is 16 residues. Here the CDR3 reads CASSPQSGGARNEQFF. In nucleotides, the CDR3 is TGTGCCAGCTCACCGCAAAGCGGGGGGGCTCGCAATGAGCAGTTCTTC.

The CDR3 is CASSPPGQGYSPLHF. The CDR3 DNA follows: TGTGCCAGCAGCCCGCCGGGACAGGGGTATTCACCCCTCCACTTT. The chain recombines TRBV3-1 with TRBJ1-6; 10 nucleotides agree with TRBD1. Trimming cost V 4 bases and J 8 bases; bases outside gene matches: 5. This CDR3 region has 15 residues. Per germline, CDR1 LGHDT and CDR2 YNNKEL (reference sequence).

The CDR3 protein is CSASQTLVSPLHF. In DNA form, the CDR3 reads TGCAGTGCTAGCCAGACCTTAGTTTCACCCCTCCACTTT. The J gene is TRBJ1-6, the V gene TRBV20-1; D not certain. Germline V gene data show CDR1 as DFQATT and CDR2 as SNEGSKA (reference sequence). The CDR3 runs 13 residues. Trimming shortened V by 3 bases and J by 9 bases, and 12 bases separated the two germline ends.

Ten or more counts support this clonotype. The CDR3 DNA is TGTGCCACCAGCAGAGACCGACTGGGGGGTCAGCCCCAGCATTTT. Encoded protein: CATSRDRLGGQPQHF. This chain connects TRBV15 to TRBJ1-5; tentatively, D is TRBD1 (5 bases). Germline V gene data show CDR1 as LNHNV and CDR2 as YYDKDF (reference sequence). The CDR3 extends over 15 amino acids. Trimming removed 0 bases at V and 6 bases at J, with 12 bases between. The complete variable domain, with remaining parts taken from reference TRBV15 and TRBJ1-5, reads DAMVIQNPRYQVTQFGKPVTLSCSQTLNHNVMYWYQQKSSQAPKLLFHYYDKDFNNEADTPDNFQSRRPNTSFCFLDIRSPGLGDTAMYLCATSRDRLGGQPQHFGDGTRLSIL.

This chain uses TRBV5-6 with TRBJ2-3, with TRBD2 as a possible D gene (5 bases). V lost 0 bases and J 4 bases, leaving 15 bases between the germline ends. CDR3 length equals 16 residues. Germline CDR1 reads SGHDT; CDR2 reads YYEEEE. CDR3 loop: CASSLGPSYIADTQYF. Written as DNA, the CDR3 is TGTGCCAGCAGCTTGGGGCCTAGCTATATCGCAGATACGCAGTATTTT. Using reference TRBV5-6 and TRBJ2-3 for the parts outside the CDR3, the full variable domain is DAGVTQSPTHLIKTRGQQVTLRCSPKSGHDTVSWYQQALGQGPQFIFQYYEEEERQRGNFPDRFSGHQFPNYSSELNVNALLLGDSALYLCASSLGPSYIADTQYFGPGTRLTVL.

This clonotype was detected only a few times. J is TRBJ2-2 and V is TRBV10-3; unclear D gene. Germline V gene data show CDR1 as ENHRY and CDR2 as SYGVKD. V was clipped by 2 bases and J by 3 bases, with 13 bases between them. This CDR3 contains 16 residues. CDR3 sequence: CAISEGPPWDTGELFF. CDR3 sequence (DNA): TGTGCCATCAGTGAGGGACCACCGTGGGACACCGGGGAGCTGTTTTTT.

The chain is built from TRBV7-2 and TRBJ1-1, with D unclear. Trimming stripped 3 bases from V and 0 bases from J, with 11 bases between. The germline V gene encodes CDR1 SGHTA and CDR2 FQGNSA. The CDR3 runs 15 residues. CDR3 region: CASSFTDGLNTEAFF. The CDR3 nucleotides are TGTGCCAGCAGCTTCACCGACGGACTGAACACTGAAGCTTTCTTT.